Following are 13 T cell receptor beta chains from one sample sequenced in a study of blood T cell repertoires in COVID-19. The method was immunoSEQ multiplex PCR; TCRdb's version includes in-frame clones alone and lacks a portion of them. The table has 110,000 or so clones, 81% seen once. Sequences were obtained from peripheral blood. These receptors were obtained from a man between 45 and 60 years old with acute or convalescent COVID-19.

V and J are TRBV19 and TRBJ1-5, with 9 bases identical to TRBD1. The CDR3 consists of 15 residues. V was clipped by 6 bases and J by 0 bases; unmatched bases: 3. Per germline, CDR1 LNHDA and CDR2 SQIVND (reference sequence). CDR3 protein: CASRDRGGSNQPQHF. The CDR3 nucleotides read TGTGCCAGTAGGGACAGGGGAGGTAGCAATCAGCCCCAGCATTTT.

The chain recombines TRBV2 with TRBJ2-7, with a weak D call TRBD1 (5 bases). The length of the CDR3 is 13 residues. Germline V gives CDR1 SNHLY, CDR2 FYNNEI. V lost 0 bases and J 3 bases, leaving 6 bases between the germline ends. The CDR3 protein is CASSEAQGYEQYF. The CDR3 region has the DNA TGTGCCAGCAGTGAAGCCCAGGGCTACGAGCAGTACTTC.

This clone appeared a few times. The chain's CDR3 is CASSLPGQGAGGYTF. The DNA for the CDR3 is TGTGCCAGCAGTTTACCGGGACAGGGGGCAGGGGGCTACACCTTC. J is TRBJ1-2 and V is TRBV6-6, with 12 nucleotides matching TRBD1. The J segment lost 8 bases and the V segment lost 4 bases, leaving 8 bases of the junction unmatched. Per the germline V gene, CDR1 is MNHNY and CDR2 is SVGAGI (reference sequence). The CDR3 contains 15 residues.

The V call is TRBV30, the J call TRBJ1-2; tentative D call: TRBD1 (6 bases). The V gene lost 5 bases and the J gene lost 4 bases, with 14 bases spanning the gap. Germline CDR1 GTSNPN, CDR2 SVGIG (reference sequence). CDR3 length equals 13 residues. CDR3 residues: CAWDRSPTYGYTF. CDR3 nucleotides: TGTGCCTGGGACAGGTCCCCTACCTATGGCTACACCTTC.

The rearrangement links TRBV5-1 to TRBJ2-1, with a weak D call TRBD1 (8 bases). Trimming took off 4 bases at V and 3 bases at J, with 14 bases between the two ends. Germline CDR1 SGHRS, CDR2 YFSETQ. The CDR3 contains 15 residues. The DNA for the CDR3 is TGCGCCAGCAGCCTGGGAGGGACAGGCTACAATGAGCAGTTCTTC. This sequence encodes CASSLGGTGYNEQFF.

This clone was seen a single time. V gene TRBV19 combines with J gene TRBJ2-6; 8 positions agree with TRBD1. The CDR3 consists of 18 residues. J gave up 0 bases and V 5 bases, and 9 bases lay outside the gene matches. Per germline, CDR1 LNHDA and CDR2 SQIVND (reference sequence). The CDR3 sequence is CASSGRDRLNSGANVLTF. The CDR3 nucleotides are TGTGCCAGTAGTGGCCGGGACAGGCTAAACTCTGGGGCCAACGTCCTGACTTTC. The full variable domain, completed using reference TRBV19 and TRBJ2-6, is DGGITQSPKYLFRKEGQNVTLSCEQNLNHDAMYWYRQDPGQGLRLIYYSQIVNDFQKGDIAEGYSVSREKKESFPLTVTSAQKNPTAFYLCASSGRDRLNSGANVLTFGAGSRLTVL.

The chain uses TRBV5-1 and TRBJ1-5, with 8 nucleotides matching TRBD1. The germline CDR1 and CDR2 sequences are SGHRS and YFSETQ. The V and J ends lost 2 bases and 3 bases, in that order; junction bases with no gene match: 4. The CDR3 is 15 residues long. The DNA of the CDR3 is TGCGCCAGCAGCTTCTCAGGGGGCAACAATCAGCCCCAGCATTTT. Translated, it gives CASSFSGGNNQPQHF.

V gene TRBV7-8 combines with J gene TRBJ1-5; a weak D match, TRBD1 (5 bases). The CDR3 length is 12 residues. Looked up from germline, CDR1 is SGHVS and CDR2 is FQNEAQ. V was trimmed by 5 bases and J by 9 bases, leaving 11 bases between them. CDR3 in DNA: TGTGCCAGCAGCCCCAGGGTAGGGCCCCAGCATTTT. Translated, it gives CASSPRVGPQHF.

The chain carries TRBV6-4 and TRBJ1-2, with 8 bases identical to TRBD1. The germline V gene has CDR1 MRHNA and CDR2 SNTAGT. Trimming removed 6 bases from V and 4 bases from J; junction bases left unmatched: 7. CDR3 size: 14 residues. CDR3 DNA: TGTGCCAGCAGGTATGCAGGGGGCTGCTATGGCTACACCTTC. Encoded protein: CASRYAGGCYGYTF.

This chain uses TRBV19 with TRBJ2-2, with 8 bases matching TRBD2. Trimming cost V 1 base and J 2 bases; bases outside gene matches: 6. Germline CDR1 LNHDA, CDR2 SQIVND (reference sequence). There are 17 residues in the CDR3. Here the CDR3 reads CASSIGGSGDNTGELFF. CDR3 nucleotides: TGTGCCAGTAGTATAGGGGGTAGCGGGGATAACACCGGGGAGCTGTTTTTT.

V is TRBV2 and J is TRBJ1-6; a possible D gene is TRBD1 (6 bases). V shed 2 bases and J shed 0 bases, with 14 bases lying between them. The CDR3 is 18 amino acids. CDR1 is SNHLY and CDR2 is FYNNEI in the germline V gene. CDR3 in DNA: TGTGCCAGCAGTGAATCCCGACAGGCCGCCTCCTATAATTCACCCCTCCACTTT. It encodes CASSESRQAASYNSPLHF.

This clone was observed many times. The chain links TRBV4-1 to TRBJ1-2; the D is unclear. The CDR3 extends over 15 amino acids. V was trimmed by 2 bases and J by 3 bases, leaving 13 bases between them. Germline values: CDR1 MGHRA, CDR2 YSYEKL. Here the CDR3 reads CASSQRGANHYGYTF. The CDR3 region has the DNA TGCGCCAGCAGCCAAAGAGGAGCGAATCACTATGGCTACACCTTC.

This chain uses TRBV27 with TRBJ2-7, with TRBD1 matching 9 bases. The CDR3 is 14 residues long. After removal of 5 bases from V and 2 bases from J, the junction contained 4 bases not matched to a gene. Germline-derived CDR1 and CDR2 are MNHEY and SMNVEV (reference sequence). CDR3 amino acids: CASSLRQGAYEQYF. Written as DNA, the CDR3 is TGTGCCAGCAGTCTTAGACAGGGGGCCTACGAGCAGTACTTC.